This note documents a single T cell receptor (beta chain) sequence. The antigen is not known. This entry comes from a study of beta chain features in type 1 diabetes. Study context: Researchers looked at about 110 million sorted cells across all samples. Findings and limits, study-wide: Compared with healthy donors, patients appeared to share more similar naive, central memory and regulatory TCRB repertoires.

Purities in excess of 98% were seen in all sorted populations. Since all of the isolated RNA was reverse transcribed, expressed TCRB transcripts were what got sequenced. Method: immunoSEQ multiplex PCR; TCRdb's copy keeps in-frame clones and lacks some. The table has tens of thousands of clones, about three fifths seen once. Germline loops: CDR1 MNHEY, CDR2 SMNVEV (reference sequence). V shed 6 bases and J shed 0 bases, with 9 bases lying between them. The CDR3 sequence is 14 residues long. What was sequenced was Tregs from blood. The V call is TRBV27, the J call TRBJ1-3; D is undetermined. The sequence came from a woman aged 18-29 years in good health. This CDR3 reads CASRSLSSGNTIYF. In DNA form, the CDR3 reads TGTGCCAGCAGATCGTTGAGCTCTGGAAACACCATATATTTT.